These 16 T cell receptor beta chains were sequenced from one sample in a study of regulatory T cells in long-lasting Graves disease. Time point given: persistent/refractory GD, antithyroid drugs over 5 years with positive TRAb. PBMCs provided the RNA from which the TCR library was made. According to the study, TCR beta libraries were built with iRepertoire HTBI primers and CDR3-region Arm-PCR. Using its own MiXCR run on the multiplex PCR reads, TCRdb lists one record per CDR3 protein. Of 300,000 to 500,000 distinct CDR3 sequences in the sample, around 21% were seen once. This material consisted of peripheral blood mononuclear cells (PBMCs), taken when the disease was refractory, from a patient treated with antithyroid drugs. The receptors shown here come from a female donor with Graves disease.

There are a few counts of this clonotype. The V and J genes are TRBV28 and TRBJ2-2, with 10 bases matching TRBD2. In germline, CDR1 is MDHEN, CDR2 SYDVKM. V trimming: 4 bases; J trimming: 7 bases; junction bases outside the gene matches: 6. The length of the CDR3 is 15 residues. The CDR3 is CASSSLAGALGELFF. CDR3 nucleotides: TGTGCCAGCAGTTCCCTAGCGGGAGCCCTCGGGGAGCTGTTTTTT. The full variable domain, its missing parts supplied by reference TRBV28 and TRBJ2-2, is DVKVTQSSRYLVKRTGEKVFLECVQDMDHENMFWYRQDPGLGLRLIYFSYDVKMKEKGDIPEGYSVSREKKERFSLILESASTNQTSMYLCASSSLAGALGELFFGEGSRLTVL.

This clonotype was counted only a few times. V is TRBV20-1 and J is TRBJ1-5; D is uncertain. Germline loops: CDR1 DFQATT, CDR2 SNEGSKA (reference sequence). Trimming removed 1 base at V and 4 bases at J, with 17 bases between. There are 16 residues in the CDR3. The CDR3 nucleotides read TGCAGTGCTAGAGCCCAACCTGCCGTTGCTAATCAGCCCCAGCATTTT. It specifies CSARAQPAVANQPQHF.

The rearrangement joins TRBV4-1 to TRBJ1-6; D is perhaps TRBD1 (5 bases). The V end was cut by 0 bases, the J end by 9 bases, with 9 bases between. The germline V gene encodes CDR1 MGHRA and CDR2 YSYEKL. The CDR3 covers 14 residues. The CDR3 sequence is CASSQDSGGSPLHF. The CDR3 coding sequence is TGCGCCAGCAGCCAAGATAGCGGGGGTTCACCCCTCCACTTT.

This clonotype has just a few counts. V is TRBV12-3 or TRBV12-4 and J is TRBJ2-2; D unresolved. V lost 7 bases and J 4 bases, leaving 13 bases between the germline ends. There are 14 residues in the CDR3. The CDR3, as DNA: TGTGCCAGCAATCCTAGGCTGGGCACCGGGGAGCTGTTTTTT. Its translation: CASNPRLGTGELFF.

Note on this clonotype: This sequence may be a read error, since a much larger clone differs from it by one base. The chain has TRBV12-3 or TRBV12-4 and TRBJ1-2; TRBD1 agrees at 7 bases. V trimming: 7 bases; J trimming: 0 bases; junction bases outside the gene matches: 8. This CDR3 spans 15 amino acids. The DNA of the CDR3 is TGTGCCAGCAATCAGACAGGGCTTCCTAACTATGGCTACACCTTC. Its protein product is CASNQTGLPNYGYTF.

This clonotype was seen many times. This chain connects TRBV7-8 to TRBJ2-7; the D gene is possibly TRBD2 (5 bases). Trimming shortened V by 7 bases and J by 3 bases, and 19 bases separated the two germline ends. The length of the CDR3 is 15 residues. Germline lookup yields CDR1 SGHVS and CDR2 FQNEAQ. CDR3: CASTSSAGPYYEQYF. CDR3 nucleotides: TGTGCCAGCACCTCGTCGGCGGGCCCCTACTACGAGCAGTACTTC.

The table lists this clonotype with many counts. This sequence joins TRBV12-3 or TRBV12-4 and TRBJ1-2, with a tentative D call TRBD1 (5 bases). The CDR3 is made up of 14 amino acids. V was trimmed by 5 bases and J by 7 bases, leaving 17 bases between them. Written as DNA, the CDR3 is TGTGCCAGCAGTCTATCTCCAGGGTCGGCTGGCTACACCTTC. Translated: CASSLSPGSAGYTF.

This clonotype came up a few times. The J gene is TRBJ2-5, the V gene TRBV7-8; 11 positions match TRBD1. The CDR3 length is 19 residues. J gave up 1 base and V 1 base, and 11 bases lay outside the gene matches. Germline V gene data show CDR1 as SGHVS and CDR2 as FQNEAQ. Here the CDR3 reads CASSLGNPGTGGAQETQYF. CDR3 nucleotide sequence: TGTGCCAGCAGCTTAGGGAACCCCGGGACAGGGGGTGCCCAAGAGACCCAGTACTTC.

The chain is built from TRBV19 and TRBJ1-2, with D perhaps TRBD1 (5 bases). CDR1 is LNHDA, CDR2 SQIVND, per germline (reference sequence). CDR3 length: 14 amino acids. V lost 7 bases, J lost 8 bases, and 20 bases lay in between. DNA for the CDR3: TGTGCCAGTACCCCTGGGAGGGGTAGTCACGGCTACACCTTC. Translating gives CASTPGRGSHGYTF.

This clonotype showed up many times. The rearrangement links TRBV7-2 to TRBJ2-7; D may be TRBD1 (5 bases). Germline V gives CDR1 SGHTA, CDR2 FQGNSA. The CDR3 is made up of 15 amino acids. Trimming left V 5 bases short and J 3 bases short, with 17 bases between. The CDR3 reads CASSHAVGQVYEQYF. For the CDR3, the DNA is TGTGCCAGCAGCCACGCGGTGGGGCAGGTCTACGAGCAGTACTTC.

This clonotype was counted a few times. J is TRBJ2-3 and V is TRBV11-2; no clear D. From germline, CDR1 is SGHAT and CDR2 FQNNGV. This CDR3 spans 14 amino acids. Trimming cost V 4 bases and J 4 bases, with 12 bases left between them. CDR3 sequence: CASSSHRAADTQYF. CDR3 nucleotide sequence: TGTGCCAGCAGCTCCCACCGGGCGGCAGATACGCAGTATTTT. Drawing the rest from reference TRBV11-2 and TRBJ2-3, the complete variable domain is EAGVAQSPRYKIIEKRQSVAFWCNPISGHATLYWYQQILGQGPKLLIQFQNNGVVDDSQLPKDRFSAERLKGVDSTLKIQPAKLEDSAVYLCASSSHRAADTQYFGPGTRLTVL.

The chain is built from TRBV18 and TRBJ2-2; D is perhaps TRBD1 (6 bases). Germline V lookup: CDR1 KGHSH, CDR2 LQKENI. The CDR3 loop spans 15 amino acids. With 0 bases removed from V and 6 bases from J, the gap between germline ends came to 11 bases. CDR3 loop: CASSPPLTGAGELFF. The CDR3 DNA reads as TGTGCCAGCTCACCACCTTTGACAGGAGCCGGGGAGCTGTTTTTT.

This clonotype showed up many times. V gene TRBV6-1 combines with J gene TRBJ2-7; possible D gene TRBD2, 5 bases. With 5 bases removed from V and 3 bases from J, the gap between germline ends came to 20 bases. CDR1 MNHNS and CDR2 SASEGT come from the germline V gene. There are 16 residues in the CDR3. CDR3 region: CASSPSHTRLGYEQYF. CDR3 nucleotides: TGTGCCAGCAGTCCCTCCCATACTAGGTTGGGCTACGAGCAGTACTTC.

This clonotype was seen ten or more times. In DNA form, the CDR3 reads TGTGCCAGCAGTCCCGCGAGCAATCAGCCCCAGCATTTT. Encoded protein: CASSPASNQPQHF. The rearrangement links TRBV28 to TRBJ1-5; D ambiguous. The CDR3 covers 13 residues. CDR1 is MDHEN, CDR2 SYDVKM, per germline. Trimming took 5 bases from V and 1 from J, leaving 6 bases between them.

The V gene is TRBV18, the J gene TRBJ1-2; tentative D call: TRBD1 (6 bases). The CDR3 consists of 15 residues. The germline gives CDR1 KGHSH, CDR2 LQKENI. The V and J ends lost 0 bases and 5 bases respectively, with 13 bases between them. The CDR3 loop reads CASSPPGQGLYGYTF. CDR3 DNA: TGTGCCAGCTCACCACCGGGCCAGGGGCTATATGGCTACACCTTC.

This sequence joins TRBV7-9 and TRBJ1-4; unclear D gene. Germline V lookup: CDR1 SEHNR, CDR2 FQNEAQ (reference sequence). The CDR3 has 15 amino acids. V was trimmed by 5 bases and J by 0 bases, leaving 10 bases between them. The CDR3 reads CASSATVATNEKLFF. In nucleotides, the CDR3 is TGTGCCAGCAGCGCCACAGTGGCAACTAATGAAAAACTGTTTTTT.